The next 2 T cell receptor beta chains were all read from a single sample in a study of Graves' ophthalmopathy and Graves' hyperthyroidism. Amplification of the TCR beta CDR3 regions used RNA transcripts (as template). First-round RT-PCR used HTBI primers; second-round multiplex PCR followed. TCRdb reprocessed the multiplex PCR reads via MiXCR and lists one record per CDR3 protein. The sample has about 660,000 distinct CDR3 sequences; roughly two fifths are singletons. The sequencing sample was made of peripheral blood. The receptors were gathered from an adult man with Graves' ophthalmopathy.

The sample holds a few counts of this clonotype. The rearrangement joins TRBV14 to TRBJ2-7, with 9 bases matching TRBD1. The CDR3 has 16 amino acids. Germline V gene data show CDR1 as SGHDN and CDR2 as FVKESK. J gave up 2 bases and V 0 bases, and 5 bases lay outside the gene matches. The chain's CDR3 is CASSQETWTGAYEQYF. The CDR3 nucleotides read TGTGCCAGCAGCCAAGAAACCTGGACAGGGGCCTACGAGCAGTACTTC. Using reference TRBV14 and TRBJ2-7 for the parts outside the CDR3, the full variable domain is EAGVTQFPSHSVIEKGQTVTLRCDPISGHDNLYWYRRVMGKEIKFLLHFVKESKQDESGMPNNRFLAERTGGTYSTLKVQPAELEDSGVYFCASSQETWTGAYEQYFGPGTRLTVT.

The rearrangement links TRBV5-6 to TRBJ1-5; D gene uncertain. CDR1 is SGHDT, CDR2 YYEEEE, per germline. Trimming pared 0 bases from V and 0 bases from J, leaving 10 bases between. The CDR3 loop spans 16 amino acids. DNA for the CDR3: TGTGCCAGCAGCTTGGGGGAAGGATCTAGCAATCAGCCCCAGCATTTT. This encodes CASSLGEGSSNQPQHF.